This T cell receptor beta chain appears in the sequencing data of a study of shared clonotypes between healthy human individuals. The study's findings and limits: When compared with the clonotypes that were shared by all four sorted-subset donors, the non-shared clonotypes turned out to have lower generation probabilities.

To note about this clone: Its antigen is unidentified.

Generated by immunoSEQ multiplex PCR, the TCRdb table keeps only in-frame clones and is missing some. The table lists 1 million to 1.3 million clones, approximately 80% of them singletons. The CDR3 has 14 residues. Per germline, CDR1 SGHRS and CDR2 YFSETQ. Trimming took 0 bases from V and 4 from J, leaving 9 bases between them. The TCR originated in a man aged 18 to 30 in good health. Some clones in this sample may be carry-over from other donors' samples. The chain carries TRBV5-1 and TRBJ2-3; D possibly corresponds to TRBD1 (5 bases). Source material: memory CD4+ T cells from PBMCs. Noted subset: CD45RA-negative fraction. Here the CDR3 reads CASSLDGAPDTQYF. The DNA of the CDR3 is TGCGCCAGCAGCTTGGATGGGGCCCCAGATACGCAGTATTTT.